This T cell receptor beta chain came from a study of cytomegalovirus exposure and HLA in healthy donors (dated by TCRdb to 2015 to 2018). With respect to the entire study: An earlier analysis of some 600 of the donors reported over 250 Gb of sequence data and 95 million to 140 million unique TCR beta sequences obtained from around 170 million T cells. Approximately 310 gigabases of sequencing data and tens of millions of unique TCR sequences were included in an early release covering under 650 HLA-typed donors. Of the roughly 400 genotyped donors, 81% were placed in the genetic ancestry cluster associated with self-reported Caucasian donors. The aim of the study was to test whether cataloging public T cell receptors could identify signatures of past pathogen exposure. Using immunosequencing, the study profiled T cell repertoires from around 670 subjects and related those repertoires to cytomegalovirus serostatus. A separate validation cohort of roughly 130 different subjects was used in addition to the roughly 700-subject first cohort. High-throughput TCR immunosequencing, statistical association of individual TCRs with disease status, and machine learning were combined to predict cytomegalovirus infection status. A later analysis re-examined previously published TCR beta repertoires from over 500 donors and added high-resolution HLA genotyping to investigate patterns of TCR occurrence. Rather than drawing on any new phenotypic data, the later analysis identified candidate immune exposures from TCR beta sequences and the way those sequences occurred across donors. An earlier analysis of 587 of the donors used high-throughput TCR beta sequencing to judge whether each TCR beta V gene segment behaved as functional or pseudogenic. Donor age, sex, ethnicity and CMV serostatus were compiled together with the repertoire data. A later genetic analysis took genome-wide SNP genotypes for about three fifths of the 666 donors and used that subset as a discovery cohort. Every repertoire in the discovery cohort had been generated on one and the same sequencing platform. HLA typing covered class I and class II loci at four-digit resolution. Typing coverage differed by locus: A, B, C, DRB1 and DQB1 were typed in roughly 620-630 donors, DQA1 in roughly 500, DPA1 in around 600, and DPB1 in about 450. Because of strong linkage in the cohort, roughly five DR-DQ haplotypes were treated as single units for association and clustering. Among roughly 400 genotyped donors of the cohort, an average of 235,054 unique TCR beta nucleotide sequences were sequenced per donor, around 18% of them non-productive. Beyond this particular receptor, the publication reports: According to the authors, the approach could potentially be generalized to other disease states and immunological phenotypes. A later analysis reported that several top co-occurrence clusters appeared linked to parvovirus B19, influenza, CMV and Epstein-Barr virus. Most TCR sequences were observed very rarely across donors, whereas some public TCRs were present in many individuals. When HLA alleles, especially DR and DQ, strongly co-occurred, attributing TCR associations to individual alleles was difficult. A further reported finding was that TCR beta sequences accurately predicted the HLA-A and HLA-B alleles for most subjects in the first cohort. In a later analysis, the rate of TCR association differed among HLA loci, with DRB1 alleles having the most associated TCRs and HLA-C alleles having the fewest. The earlier analysis of around 600 of the donors excluded some 16 rarely observed V segments, including chromosome 9 orphons, because counts were too low. Roughly uniform sequencing depth across donors was assumed in presence/absence analyses, although this assumption may not hold. In a later analysis, HLA-associated TCR beta chains were found to be more clonally expanded and to have lower generation probabilities than equally common non-associated chains. A cluster of highly shared sequence variants was judged likely to be a technical artifact of the sequencing pipeline. HLA typing was unavailable for some donors at each locus, so association tests used only the typed subset. In vitro tests confirmed that a few of the cytomegalovirus-associated TCR beta chains recognize cytomegalovirus antigens. Linkage disequilibrium might explain the correlated functional status among segregating V segments, but an unknown experimental factor could not be ruled out. The classifier was reported to diagnose cytomegalovirus status with high specificity and sensitivity in both the original cohort and the validation cohort. At a false discovery rate of 0.05, a later analysis linked about 16,000 TCR beta sequences to specific HLA alleles. An earlier analysis of approximately 540 of the donors showed that most TCR beta V segments appeared in productive rearrangements either about 90% or about 30% of the time, which broadly matched IMGT annotations. Some IMGT-functional V segments, including TRBV6-2 and TRBV6-3, could not be distinguished by the 87-base-pair reads and were therefore excluded. For the cohort, immune exposure information was limited to CMV serostatus. In a later analysis, most CMV-associated TCR beta chains were found to appear HLA-restricted, with HLA associations seemingly driven largely by CMV exposure. This cohort had only TCR beta chains sequenced, and the lack of alpha or paired-chain data limited which features could be detected. Compared with the roughly 600-donor mean, donors in an Asian-associated ancestry cluster had fewer N-insertions in productive TCRs, according to a later genetic analysis. In a later genetic analysis, a missense DCLRE1C variant was associated with V-gene and J-gene trimming of TCR beta chains, and the association was replicated in an independent cohort. The study gave a list of roughly 150 TCR beta chains associated with cytomegalovirus.

CDR1 and CDR2 (SGDLS, YYNGEE) derive from the germline V gene. The CDR3 numbers 15 residues from cysteine through phenylalanine. Only the CDR3 region is kept as DNA, spanning 45 bases read in frame from base 1. Between the V and J ends, shortened by 0 bases and 0 bases respectively, the junction contains 7 bases. The library was produced with the immunoSEQ multiplex PCR assay. For the multiplex PCR, a mixture combining 60 forward primers for TCR Vbeta segments and 13 reverse primers for TCR Jbeta segments was used. The CDR3 region of rearranged TCR beta genes was amplified from genomic DNA by a multiplex PCR assay. Amplified TCR beta libraries were sequenced as 87-base-pair reads on the Illumina HiSeq System. From the authors' description of their analysis: A later analysis counted about 76 million unique TCR beta chains across the 666 repertoires, and roughly 11 million of these chains were shared by at least two donors. To remove PCR and sequencing errors, raw reads were error-corrected and collapsed into unique sequences using a nearest-neighbor algorithm that merged closely related sequences. To assign V, D and J gene segments, CDR3 sequences were aligned to IMGT reference sequences. For a sequence to be retained, at least a six-nucleotide match to both a V gene segment and a J gene segment was required. Rearrangements were called productive when the CDR3 lacked stop codons and stayed in frame with V and J; all others were non-productive. CDR3 was defined according to IMGT convention as the region running from the second conserved V-encoded cysteine to the conserved J-encoded phenylalanine. In an earlier analysis of approximately 590 of the donors, sequences lacking an unambiguous match to a single V gene segment were excluded. In an earlier analysis of some 590 of the donors, a V segment was called functional when productive rearrangements were above 56.7%, and segregating when the standard deviation between donors exceeded 5%. A statistical classification framework was built for diagnosing cytomegalovirus status from the catalog of TCR beta chain sequences. A later analysis assigned V and J genes by comparing TCR nucleotide sequences with IMGT/GENE-DB human TR gene sequences. Using the TCRdist pipeline, a later analysis assigned CDR3 sequences along with most-parsimonious VDJ recombination scenarios. A later analysis defined each TCR beta chain by its CDR3 amino acid sequence plus V-gene family, and excluded reads lacking a unique V-gene family. In a later analysis, a few hundred highly shared, low-generation-probability nucleotide sequences were removed to address suspected cross-contamination and a sequencing artifact. In a later analysis, a clonal expansion index for each public chain was calculated from normalized within-repertoire ranks of inferred template counts. Generation probabilities in a later analysis came from a VDJ recombination model fitted to out-of-frame rearrangements, and those results were checked against IGoR. Hypergeometric tests were used in a later analysis to score TCR-TCR, TCR-HLA and TCR-CMV co-occurrence, with a repertoire-size bias correction applied to the TCR pairs. A later analysis estimated false discovery rates by permuting HLA or CMV assignments 20 times. In a later analysis, co-occurring TCRs were grouped with DBSCAN, and TCRdist sequence similarity was added when clustering was performed within HLA-allele-positive subsets. Repertoires with fewer than 30,000 or more than 120,000 public chains, plus five repertoires with anomalous nucleotide sharing, were excluded from co-occurrence clustering. The immuneACCESS repertoire file appears here via TCRdb, limited to in-frame rearrangements. These files lack a portion of the clones; in checked studies, under half of the deficit traces to unresolved V genes, and the cause of the others is not known. V, J and clone size are taken as reported in that table, and D and trimming were inferred from the DNA itself. Here the sample has some 160,000 clones; over 75% occur a single time. The ten biggest clones cover 0.5% to 0.55% of the sample.

The cohort comprised 670 or so healthy bone marrow donors. At the time of sampling, all cohort members were nominally healthy, though unrecorded immune exposures were likely present. The donor was CMV seronegative and was included in the group of approximately 350 seronegative cohort members. Every donor gave a peripheral blood sample, and the peripheral blood mononuclear cells from that sample were used for TCR beta sequencing. Genomic DNA extraction from the blood cell samples was performed with the Qiagen DNeasy Blood Extraction Kit. On this clone: No cognate antigen has been identified for it. No much larger clone is present one base from it, and per-base qualities are unavailable.

Sequencing input: PBMCs. Recombination linked TRBV9 to TRBJ1-5; a confident D gene designation cannot be given. The clonotype comes from a woman aged 50 to 60 in good health and CMV-seronegative. For the CDR3, the sequence is CASSVGTGSNQPQHF. The nucleotide sequence is given as TGTGCCAGCAGCGTAGGAACCGGTAGCAATCAGCCCCAGCATTTT.